This T cell receptor beta chain was retrieved from a study of blood T cell repertoires in COVID-19. The germline gives CDR1 MNHEY, CDR2 SVGAGI. The CDR3 totals 12 residues. Trimming pared 6 bases from V and 7 bases from J, leaving 10 bases between. Original analysis: From reference gene primer amplification, estimates of nucleated cell counts were derived. TCRdb's table, derived via immunoSEQ multiplex PCR, lists solely in-frame clones and lacks some. The DNA was the basis for D and trimming; V, J and clone size are from that table. The repertoire holds about 250,000 clones, with approximately 89% as singletons.

The J gene is TRBJ1-5, the V gene TRBV6-5; unclear D gene. The sample taken for sequencing was PBMCs or T cells enriched from blood (not recorded which). This receptor was taken from a woman in her 30s with acute COVID-19. CDR3 sequence: CASRQPNQPQHF. For the CDR3, the DNA is TGTGCCAGCAGACAGCCGAACCAGCCCCAGCATTTT.